This is a list of T cell receptor beta chains from one sample in a study of cytomegalovirus exposure and HLA in healthy donors. Only in-frame clones appear in the TCRdb table, and some are missing; sequencing was by immunoSEQ multiplex PCR. The table shows roughly 200,000 clones, with approximately 80% occurring only once. Sequencing was carried out using PBMCs. These receptors were taken from a man between 50 and 59 years old in good health and CMV-seronegative. Both conserved end residues are part of each CDR3. The order of the fields is V gene, J gene, CDR3 protein.

TRBV28	TRBJ1-1	CASSARDSLGHKGTEAFF
TRBV30	TRBJ2-7	CAWSAAGVYEQYF
TRBV27	TRBJ1-4	CASSTQGGKLFF
TRBV5-6	TRBJ2-7	CASSYWDRNYEQYF
TRBV9	TRBJ1-3	CASSVASQGRAGNTIYF
TRBV7-6	TRBJ2-6	CASSFPGANVLTF
TRBV9	TRBJ2-5	CASSATSRRQETQYF
TRBV19	TRBJ1-5	CASNLDRNQPQHF
TRBV5-1	TRBJ2-1	CASSLDGVANEQFF
TRBV5-6	TRBJ2-7	CASSVTGTYRDEQYF
TRBV19	TRBJ2-3	CASGRDTSTDTQYF
TRBV11-3	TRBJ2-1	CASSLGDSAYNEQFF
TRBV9	TRBJ1-6	CASSVEGQRNSPLHF
TRBV19	TRBJ1-1	CASSFGQNTEAFF
TRBV13	TRBJ2-5	CASSRGPGQGSGTQYF
TRBV19	TRBJ2-7	CASSRTGTSGEQYF
TRBV6-5	TRBJ1-2	CASRIRQGVDGYTF
TRBV19	TRBJ1-2	CASSTGGPGLAGSYGYTF
TRBV4-1	TRBJ2-1	CASSQEASGRGSNEQFF
TRBV23-1	TRBJ2-7	CASSQGTGVYEQYF
TRBV7-2	TRBJ1-1	CASNQGHTEAFF
TRBV7-6	TRBJ2-7	CASSLMGDSYEQYF
TRBV9	TRBJ1-1	CASSALGGVEASF
TRBV4-2	TRBJ2-3	CASSQDRGLAGGPVDTQYF
TRBV30	TRBJ2-1	CACAGRPDNEQFF
TRBV5-1	TRBJ2-2	CASSPGTGVGGELFF
TRBV29-1	TRBJ1-5	CSVRRGPDQPQHF
TRBV7-2	TRBJ2-7	CASSFSSYEQYF
TRBV6-1	TRBJ1-3	CASSVETTGAGTIYF
TRBV10-3	TRBJ1-1	CAIRRQGPNTEAFF
TRBV30	TRBJ2-7	CAWGEGLGYEQYF
TRBV19	TRBJ2-1	CASSIGLAGGFEQFF
TRBV27	TRBJ2-7	CASSSPQGVSYEQYF
TRBV6-6	-	CASSITGGIYEQYF
TRBV2	-	CAGGETGFHEQYF
TRBV7-8	TRBJ2-3	CASSPPQRTGTDTQYF
TRBV7-2	TRBJ2-2	CASSSRLAGGGNTGELFF
TRBV19	TRBJ2-4	CASSPRGEAKNIQYF
TRBV9	TRBJ2-2	CASSVGSRSTGELFF
TRBV9	TRBJ1-4	CASSVGTGVTTNEKLFF
TRBV27	TRBJ2-7	CASARGDQGAYEQYF
TRBV30	TRBJ1-1	CAWSVRRGGTEAFF
TRBV10-2	TRBJ2-5	CASRNRGETQYF
TRBV5-1	TRBJ1-2	CASSLTADNYGYTF
TRBV7-8	TRBJ1-4	CASSPNPSQVNEKLFF
TRBV30	TRBJ1-2	CAWSAAGYYGYTF
TRBV6-1	TRBJ2-1	CASGRDRGVDEQFF
TRBV28	-	CASNTPRGPRYEQYF
TRBV5-1	TRBJ1-5	CASSLAGDSNQPQHF
TRBV6-1	TRBJ2-1	CASSEALGQGYNEQFF
TRBV5-4	TRBJ1-2	CASSLYSRTNYGYTF
TRBV5-1	TRBJ2-1	CASRRTSEYNEQFF
TRBV7-2	TRBJ2-3	CASSSRGPPGTDTQYF